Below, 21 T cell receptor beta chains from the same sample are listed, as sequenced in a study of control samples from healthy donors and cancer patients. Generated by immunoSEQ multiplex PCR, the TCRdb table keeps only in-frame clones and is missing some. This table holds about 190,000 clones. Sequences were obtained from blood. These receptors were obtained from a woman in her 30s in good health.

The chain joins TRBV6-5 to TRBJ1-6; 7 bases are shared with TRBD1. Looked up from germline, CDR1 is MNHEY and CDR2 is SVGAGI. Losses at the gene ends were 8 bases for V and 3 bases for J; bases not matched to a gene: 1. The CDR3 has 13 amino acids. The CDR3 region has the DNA TGTGCCAGCGGACAGGACTATAATTCACCCCTCCACTTT. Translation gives CASGQDYNSPLHF.

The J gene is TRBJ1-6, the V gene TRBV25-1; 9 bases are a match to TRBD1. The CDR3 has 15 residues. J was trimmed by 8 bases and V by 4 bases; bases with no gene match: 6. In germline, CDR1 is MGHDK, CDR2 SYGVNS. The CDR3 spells CASSARTGDYSPLHF. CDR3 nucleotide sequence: TGTGCCAGCAGTGCCCGGACAGGGGATTATTCACCCCTCCACTTT. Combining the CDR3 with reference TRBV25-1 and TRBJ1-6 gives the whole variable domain EADIYQTPRYLVIGTGKKITLECSQTMGHDKMYWYQQDPGMELHLIHYSYGVNSTEKGDLSSESTVSRIRTEHFPLTLESARPSHTSQYLCASSARTGDYSPLHFGNGTRLTVT.

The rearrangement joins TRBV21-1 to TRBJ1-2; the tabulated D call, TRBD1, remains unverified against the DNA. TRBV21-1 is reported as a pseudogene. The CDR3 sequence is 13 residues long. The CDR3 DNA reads TGTGCCAGCAGATGCAGGGGGTTCGATGGCTACACCTTC. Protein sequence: CASRCRGFDGYTF.

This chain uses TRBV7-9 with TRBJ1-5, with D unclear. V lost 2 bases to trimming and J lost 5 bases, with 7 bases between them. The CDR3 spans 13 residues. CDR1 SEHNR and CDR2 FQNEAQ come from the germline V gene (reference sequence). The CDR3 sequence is CASSLSQDQPQHF. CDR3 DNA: TGTGCCAGCAGCTTATCCCAAGATCAGCCCCAGCATTTT.

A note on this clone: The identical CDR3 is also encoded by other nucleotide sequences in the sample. In DNA form, the CDR3 reads TGTGCCAGCAGTTTAATTATGAACACTGAAGCTTTCTTT. Translated: CASSLIMNTEAFF. V gene TRBV28 combines with J gene TRBJ1-1; D call uncertain. The CDR3 runs 13 residues. From germline, CDR1 is MDHEN and CDR2 SYDVKM. V lost 2 bases and J 0 bases, leaving 4 bases between the germline ends.

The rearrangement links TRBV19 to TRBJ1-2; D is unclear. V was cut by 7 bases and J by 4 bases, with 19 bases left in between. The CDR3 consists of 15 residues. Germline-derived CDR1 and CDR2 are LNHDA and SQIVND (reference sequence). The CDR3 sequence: CASNPGGRLSYGYTF. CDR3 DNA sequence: TGTGCCAGTAATCCCGGTGGGCGCCTATCCTATGGCTACACCTTC. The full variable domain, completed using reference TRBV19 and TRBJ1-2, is DGGITQSPKYLFRKEGQNVTLSCEQNLNHDAMYWYRQDPGQGLRLIYYSQIVNDFQKGDIAEGYSVSREKKESFPLTVTSAQKNPTAFYLCASNPGGRLSYGYTFGSGTRLTVV.

The CDR3 loop is CASSLGSVGYTF. In DNA, the CDR3 is TGCGCCAGCAGCTTAGGATCTGTGGGCTACACCTTC. The chain uses TRBV5-1 and TRBJ1-2; D unclear. The CDR3 totals 12 residues. V gave up 2 bases and J gave up 8 bases, with 10 bases separating them. The germline V gene encodes CDR1 SGHRS and CDR2 YFSETQ. Based on the CDR3 plus reference TRBV5-1 and TRBJ1-2, the full variable domain is KAGVTQTPRYLIKTRGQQVTLSCSPISGHRSVSWYQQTPGQGLQFLFEYFSETQRNKGNFPGRFSGRQFSNSRSEMNVSTLELGDSALYLCASSLGSVGYTFGSGTRLTVV.

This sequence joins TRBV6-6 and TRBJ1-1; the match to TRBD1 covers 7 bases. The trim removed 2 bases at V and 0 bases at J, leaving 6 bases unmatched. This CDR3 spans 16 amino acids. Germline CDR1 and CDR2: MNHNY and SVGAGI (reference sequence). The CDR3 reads CASSYRPTGMNTEAFF. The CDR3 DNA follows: TGTGCCAGCAGTTACCGCCCGACAGGGATGAACACTGAAGCTTTCTTT.

The CDR3 DNA reads TGTGCCAGCAGCCGGATTCCGGGACTAGCGGTAGAAGAGACCCAGTACTTC. Protein product: CASSRIPGLAVEETQYF. J is TRBJ2-5 and V is TRBV4-2; TRBD2 aligns across 11 bases. V gave up 4 bases and J gave up 3 bases; unmatched junction bases: 10. This CDR3 contains 17 residues. Looked up from germline, CDR1 is LGHNA and CDR2 is YNFKEQ.

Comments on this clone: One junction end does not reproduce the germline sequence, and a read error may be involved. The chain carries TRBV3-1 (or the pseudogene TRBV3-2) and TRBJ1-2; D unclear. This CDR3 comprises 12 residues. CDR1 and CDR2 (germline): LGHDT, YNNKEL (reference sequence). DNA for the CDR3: TGTGCCAGCAGCCCCTACGGATACAAGCCCATCTTC. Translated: CASSPYGYKPIF.

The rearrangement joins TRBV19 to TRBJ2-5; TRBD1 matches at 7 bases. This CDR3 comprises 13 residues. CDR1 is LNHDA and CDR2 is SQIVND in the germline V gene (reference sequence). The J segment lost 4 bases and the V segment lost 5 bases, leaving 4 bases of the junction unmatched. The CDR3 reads CASSPRQGETQYF. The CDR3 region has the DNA TGTGCCAGTAGTCCCCGACAGGGAGAGACCCAGTACTTC.

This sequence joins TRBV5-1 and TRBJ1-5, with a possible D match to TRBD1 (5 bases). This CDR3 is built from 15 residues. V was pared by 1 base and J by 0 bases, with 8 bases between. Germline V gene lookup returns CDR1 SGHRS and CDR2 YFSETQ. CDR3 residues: CASSLTGYSNQPQHF. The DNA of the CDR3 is TGCGCCAGCAGCTTGACAGGCTATAGCAATCAGCCCCAGCATTTT.

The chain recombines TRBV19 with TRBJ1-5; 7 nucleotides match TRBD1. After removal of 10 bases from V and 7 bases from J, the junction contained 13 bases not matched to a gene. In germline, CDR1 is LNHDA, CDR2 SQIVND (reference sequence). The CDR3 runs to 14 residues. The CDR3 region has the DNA TGTGCCACCGGGGGAGTTGCAGGGGGACAGCCCCAGCATTTT. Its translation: CATGGVAGGQPQHF.

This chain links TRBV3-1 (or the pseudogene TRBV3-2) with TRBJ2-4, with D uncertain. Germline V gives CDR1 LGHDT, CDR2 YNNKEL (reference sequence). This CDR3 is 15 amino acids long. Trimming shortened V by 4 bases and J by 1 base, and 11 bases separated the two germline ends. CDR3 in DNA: TGTGCCAGCAGCCCTCGACCCCCCGCCAAAAACATTCAGTACTTC. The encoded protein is CASSPRPPAKNIQYF.

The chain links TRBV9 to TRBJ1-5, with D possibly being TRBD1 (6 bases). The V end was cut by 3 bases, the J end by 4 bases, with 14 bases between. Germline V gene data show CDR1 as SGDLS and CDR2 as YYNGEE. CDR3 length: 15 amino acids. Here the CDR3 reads CASSATGSRNQPQHF. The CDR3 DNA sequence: TGTGCCAGCAGCGCGACAGGTAGTCGTAATCAGCCCCAGCATTTT.

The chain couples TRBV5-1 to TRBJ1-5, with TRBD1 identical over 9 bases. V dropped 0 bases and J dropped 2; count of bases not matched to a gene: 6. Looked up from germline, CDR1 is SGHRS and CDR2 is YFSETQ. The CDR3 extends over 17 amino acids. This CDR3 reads CASSLGPGQGRNQPQHF. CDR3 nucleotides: TGCGCCAGCAGCTTGGGACCGGGACAGGGCCGCAATCAGCCCCAGCATTTT.

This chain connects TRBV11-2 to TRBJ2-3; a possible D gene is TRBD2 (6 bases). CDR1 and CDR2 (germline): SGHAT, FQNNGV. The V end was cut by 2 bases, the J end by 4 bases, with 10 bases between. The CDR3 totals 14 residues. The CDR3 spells CASSLNPGADTQYF. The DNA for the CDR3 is TGTGCCAGCAGCTTAAATCCGGGGGCAGATACGCAGTATTTT. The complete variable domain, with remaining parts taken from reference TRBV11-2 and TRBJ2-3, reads EAGVAQSPRYKIIEKRQSVAFWCNPISGHATLYWYQQILGQGPKLLIQFQNNGVVDDSQLPKDRFSAERLKGVDSTLKIQPAKLEDSAVYLCASSLNPGADTQYFGPGTRLTVL.

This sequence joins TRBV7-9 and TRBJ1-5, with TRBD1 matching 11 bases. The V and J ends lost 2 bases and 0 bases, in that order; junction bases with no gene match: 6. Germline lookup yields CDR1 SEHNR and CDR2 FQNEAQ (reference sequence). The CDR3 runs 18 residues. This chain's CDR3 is CASSLPGQGVDSNQPQHF. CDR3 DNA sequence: TGTGCCAGCAGCTTACCGGGACAGGGGGTCGATAGCAATCAGCCCCAGCATTTT. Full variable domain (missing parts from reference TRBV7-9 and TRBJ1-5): DTGVSQNPRHKITKRGQNVTFRCDPISEHNRLYWYRQTLGQGPEFLTYFQNEAQLEKSRLLSDRFSAERPKGSFSTLEIQRTEQGDSAMYLCASSLPGQGVDSNQPQHFGDGTRLSIL.

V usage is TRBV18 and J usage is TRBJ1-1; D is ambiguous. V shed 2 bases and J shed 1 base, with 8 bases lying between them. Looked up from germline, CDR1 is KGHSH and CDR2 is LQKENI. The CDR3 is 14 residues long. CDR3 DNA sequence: TGTGCCAGCTCACCAACCCGACAGAACACTGAAGCTTTCTTT. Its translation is CASSPTRQNTEAFF.

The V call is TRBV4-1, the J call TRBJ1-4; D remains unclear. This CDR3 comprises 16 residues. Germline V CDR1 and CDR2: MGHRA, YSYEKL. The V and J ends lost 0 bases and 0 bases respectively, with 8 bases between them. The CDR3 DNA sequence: TGCGCCAGCAGCCAAGAGATGGGGACAACTAATGAAAAACTGTTTTTT. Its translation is CASSQEMGTTNEKLFF.

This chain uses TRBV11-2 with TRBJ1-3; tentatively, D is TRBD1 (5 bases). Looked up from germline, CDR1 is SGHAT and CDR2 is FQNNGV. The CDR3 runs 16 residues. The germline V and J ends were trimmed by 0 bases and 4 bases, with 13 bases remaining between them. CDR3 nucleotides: TGTGCCAGCAGCTTAGAGGGAACATGGGACGGAAACACCATATATTTT. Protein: CASSLEGTWDGNTIYF. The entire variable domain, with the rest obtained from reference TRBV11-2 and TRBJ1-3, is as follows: EAGVAQSPRYKIIEKRQSVAFWCNPISGHATLYWYQQILGQGPKLLIQFQNNGVVDDSQLPKDRFSAERLKGVDSTLKIQPAKLEDSAVYLCASSLEGTWDGNTIYFGEGSWLTVV.